Shown below are 32 T cell receptor beta chains from a single sample sequenced in a study of blood T cell repertoires in COVID-19. Using immunoSEQ multiplex PCR, the repertoire was profiled, and TCRdb retains in-frame clones only, with some absent. The sample lists 300,000 to 350,000 clones, about 87% occurring once. The sample taken for sequencing was PBMCs or T cells enriched from blood (not recorded which). These receptors came from a woman aged 18-29 years who had recovered from COVID-19.

The chain has TRBV4-1 and TRBJ2-2, with 12 bases fitting TRBD1. V lost 4 bases and J lost 7; bases outside the gene matches: 4. The germline V gene has CDR1 MGHRA and CDR2 YSYEKL. The CDR3 sequence is 15 residues long. CDR3 region: CASSRGQGAVGELFF. The CDR3 bases are TGCGCCAGCAGCCGGGGACAGGGGGCCGTCGGGGAGCTGTTTTTT.

The V call is TRBV24-1, the J call TRBJ1-4, with D unclear. The CDR3 is 13 amino acids. V was cut by 3 bases and J by 10 bases, with 11 bases left in between. Germline V lookup: CDR1 KGHDR, CDR2 SFDVKD. DNA for the CDR3: TGTGCCACCAGTGATCCTTCTAGTGGAAAACTGTTTTTT. This translates into CATSDPSSGKLFF.

CDR3 nucleotide sequence: TGTGCCAGCAGTACATTTTCCGGGGAGCTGTTTTTT. Protein product: CASSTFSGELFF. The V call is TRBV12-3 or TRBV12-4, the J call TRBJ2-2; D unclear. The CDR3 length is 12 residues. V lost 5 bases, J lost 6 bases, and 7 bases lay in between.

The genes are TRBV7-9 and TRBJ1-2; a weak D match, TRBD1 (6 bases). The CDR3 runs to 15 residues. V lost 5 bases and J 6 bases, leaving 19 bases between the germline ends. Germline loops: CDR1 SEHNR, CDR2 FQNEAQ (reference sequence). The CDR3 sequence is CASSPPLDRFNGYTF. CDR3 in DNA: TGTGCCAGCAGCCCCCCCCTGGACAGATTTAATGGCTACACCTTC.

A few counts support this clone. This chain's CDR3 is CASSQTSGGRAGELFF. CDR3 in DNA: TGTGCCAGCAGCCAAACTAGCGGGGGCCGTGCCGGGGAGCTGTTTTTT. V gene TRBV5-4 combines with J gene TRBJ2-2; 11 nucleotides align to TRBD2. V trimming: 4 bases; J trimming: 6 bases; junction bases outside the gene matches: 8. The CDR3 totals 16 residues. Germline assignment: CDR1 SGHNT and CDR2 YYREEE (reference sequence).

J is TRBJ1-1 and V is TRBV7-9; no clear D gene. Trimming took 4 bases from V and 8 from J, leaving 11 bases between them. Germline V gene lookup returns CDR1 SEHNR and CDR2 FQNEAQ (reference sequence). CDR3 length equals 12 residues. The CDR3 DNA sequence: TGTGCCAGCAGCTCCCAGAAAAAAGAAGCTTTCTTT. As protein: CASSSQKKEAFF.

The J gene is TRBJ2-3, the V gene TRBV21-1; the D call of TRBD2 is as the table states it, not checked on the DNA. TRBV21-1 is listed as a pseudogene. The CDR3 has 10 amino acids. CDR3 loop: CASLADTQYF. CDR3 coding DNA: TGTGCCAGCTTAGCAGATACGCAGTATTTT.

The gene calls are TRBV2 and TRBJ1-6; a weak D match, TRBD1 (5 bases). Trimming removed 6 bases at V and 10 bases at J, with 22 bases between. Germline loops: CDR1 SNHLY, CDR2 FYNNEI. This CDR3 is 16 amino acids long. CDR3 loop: CASRLKDGAPRSPLHF. For the CDR3, the DNA is TGTGCCAGCAGGCTTAAGGATGGGGCCCCTCGGTCACCCCTCCACTTT.

V is TRBV7-6 and J is TRBJ1-3; a weak D match, TRBD1 (5 bases). Per germline, CDR1 SGHVS and CDR2 FNYEAQ. With 5 bases removed from V and 0 bases from J, the gap between germline ends came to 11 bases. The CDR3 extends over 15 amino acids. DNA of the CDR3: TGTGCCAGCAGCCAAGAAACAGGCTCTGGAAACACCATATATTTT. Encoded protein: CASSQETGSGNTIYF.

The DNA of the CDR3 is TGTGCCTCTCACACAGGGGGGCATGGCTACACCTTC. This codes for CASHTGGHGYTF. The chain is built from TRBV7-6 and TRBJ1-2; TRBD1 aligns across 8 bases. This CDR3 has 12 amino acids. V dropped 11 bases and J dropped 6; count of bases not matched to a gene: 8. CDR1 is SGHVS, CDR2 FNYEAQ, per germline.

The chain combines TRBV3-1 (or the pseudogene TRBV3-2) with TRBJ1-1; D is uncertain. This CDR3 is built from 16 residues. Per the germline V gene, CDR1 is LGHDT and CDR2 is YNNKEL (reference sequence). Trimming shortened V by 5 bases and J by 4 bases, and 20 bases separated the two germline ends. CDR3: CASSSGVGRRSTEAFF. The CDR3 DNA is TGTGCCAGCAGCTCCGGGGTGGGGAGGCGGAGCACTGAAGCTTTCTTT.

CDR3 sequence (DNA): TGCAGTGCTAGTCGGGGGGCCAAGGTTTCCAATTCACCCCTCCACTTT. Protein: CSASRGAKVSNSPLHF. The rearrangement joins TRBV20-1 to TRBJ1-6; D perhaps matches TRBD1 (6 bases). CDR3 length: 16 residues. The V end lost 3 bases, the J end lost 7 bases, and 19 bases lay between the germline ends. CDR1 is DFQATT, CDR2 SNEGSKA, per germline (reference sequence).

The chain couples TRBV24-1 to TRBJ2-3; maybe TRBD1 (6 bases). The CDR3 is made up of 14 amino acids. Trimming removed 4 bases at V and 6 bases at J, with 13 bases between. Looked up from germline, CDR1 is KGHDR and CDR2 is SFDVKD. CDR3: CATSEHYRVDTQYF. The CDR3 nucleotides are TGTGCCACCAGTGAACACTACAGGGTGGATACGCAGTATTTT.

V and J are TRBV5-6 and TRBJ1-1; 7 bases are shared with TRBD1. V was pared by 3 bases and J by 6 bases, with 11 bases of the junction left unmatched. Germline assignment: CDR1 SGHDT and CDR2 YYEEEE. The CDR3 has 15 amino acids. The CDR3 DNA follows: TGTGCCAGCAGCTCATCCCAGGGGGGTTGGGCTGAAGCTTTCTTT. It translates to CASSSSQGGWAEAFF. Full variable domain (missing parts from reference TRBV5-6 and TRBJ1-1): DAGVTQSPTHLIKTRGQQVTLRCSPKSGHDTVSWYQQALGQGPQFIFQYYEEEERQRGNFPDRFSGHQFPNYSSELNVNALLLGDSALYLCASSSSQGGWAEAFFGQGTRLTVV.

This clone was seen just once. The chain links TRBV7-6 to TRBJ1-2; 8 nucleotides align to TRBD1. Trimming at V came to 2 bases and at J to 5 bases, leaving 4 bases not matched to a gene. The germline CDR1 and CDR2 sequences are SGHVS and FNYEAQ. The CDR3 spans 14 residues. The CDR3 DNA reads TGTGCCAGCAGCTTACAGGGGGCTGGGTATGGCTACACCTTC. Translated: CASSLQGAGYGYTF.

The genes are TRBV28 and TRBJ2-5; 11 bases fit TRBD1. Germline assignment: CDR1 MDHEN and CDR2 SYDVKM. V trimming: 4 bases; J trimming: 9 bases; junction bases outside the gene matches: 7. This CDR3 comprises 14 residues. In DNA, the CDR3 is TGTGCCAGCAGTTCCGGACAGGGGGCGCGGGCCCAGTACTTC. Its translation: CASSSGQGARAQYF. The variable domain in full, completed from reference TRBV28 and TRBJ2-5, reads DVKVTQSSRYLVKRTGEKVFLECVQDMDHENMFWYRQDPGLGLRLIYFSYDVKMKEKGDIPEGYSVSREKKERFSLILESASTNQTSMYLCASSSGQGARAQYFGPGTRLLVL.

V gene TRBV18 combines with J gene TRBJ1-6, with TRBD1 matching 9 bases. This CDR3 contains 17 residues. Trimming removed 3 bases from V and 6 bases from J; junction bases left unmatched: 9. Germline-derived CDR1 and CDR2 are KGHSH and LQKENI. CDR3 loop: CASSPRTGVPSNSPLHF. As DNA, the CDR3 is TGTGCCAGCTCACCGAGGACAGGGGTTCCTAGTAATTCACCCCTCCACTTT.

The chain carries TRBV5-4 and TRBJ2-5; 11 nucleotides agree with TRBD2. This CDR3 comprises 15 residues. V was pared by 4 bases and J by 4 bases, with 6 bases of the junction left unmatched. From germline, CDR1 is SGHNT and CDR2 YYREEE (reference sequence). This CDR3 reads CASSILAGGRETQYF. Written as DNA, the CDR3 is TGTGCCAGCAGCATCTTAGCGGGGGGGCGAGAGACCCAGTACTTC.

The chain combines TRBV28 with TRBJ1-2, with unresolved D. Trimming shortened V by 3 bases and J by 5 bases, and 13 bases separated the two germline ends. This CDR3 has 14 residues. The germline V gene has CDR1 MDHEN and CDR2 SYDVKM. In DNA, the CDR3 is TGTGCCAGCAGTTTTGGGCAGACACCGTATGGCTACACCTTC. Translated: CASSFGQTPYGYTF.

This rearrangement joins TRBV18 to TRBJ2-5; 13 bases fit TRBD2. The CDR3 contains 18 residues. V dropped 2 bases and J dropped 2; count of bases not matched to a gene: 8. The germline V gene has CDR1 KGHSH and CDR2 LQKENI. This chain's CDR3 is CASSPDPGTSGIQETQYF. DNA for the CDR3: TGTGCCAGCTCACCAGATCCCGGGACTAGCGGGATACAAGAGACCCAGTACTTC.

V usage is TRBV4-3 and J usage is TRBJ1-2, with TRBD1 identical over 8 bases. Germline V gene data show CDR1 as LGHNA and CDR2 as YSLEER. With 1 base clipped from V and 6 bases from J, the junction kept 7 bases outside the gene matches. CDR3 length: 15 residues. CDR3 in DNA: TGCGCCAGCAGCCAAGGACAGGGGTCGGTGGATGGCTACACCTTC. This gives the protein CASSQGQGSVDGYTF.

This chain joins TRBV18 and TRBJ1-1; 9 bases are a match to TRBD1. CDR3 length: 14 amino acids. Losses at the gene ends were 5 bases for V and 3 bases for J; bases not matched to a gene: 4. The germline V gene encodes CDR1 KGHSH and CDR2 LQKENI. The CDR3 region is CASSSRDRDTEAFF. CDR3 sequence (DNA): TGTGCCAGCTCATCCAGGGACAGGGACACTGAAGCTTTCTTT.

There are a few counts of this clone. This chain uses TRBV7-3 with TRBJ1-2; D may be TRBD1 (5 bases). Germline V gene sequence: CDR1 SGHTA, CDR2 FQGTGA. The CDR3 consists of 19 residues. V was trimmed by 5 bases and J by 4 bases, leaving 29 bases between them. The CDR3 spells CASSPRGQGAGDSLYGYTF. As DNA, the CDR3 is TGTGCCAGCAGCCCGAGAGGGCAGGGAGCGGGGGACTCCCTCTATGGCTACACCTTC.

V and J are TRBV4-1 and TRBJ2-1; 10 nucleotides align to TRBD2. Germline CDR1 reads MGHRA; CDR2 reads YSYEKL. The trim removed 0 bases at V and 1 base at J, leaving 0 bases unmatched. This CDR3 has 16 amino acids. CDR3 coding DNA: TGCGCCAGCAGCCAAGATAGCGGGGGGTCCTACAATGAGCAGTTCTTC. This codes for CASSQDSGGSYNEQFF.

There are a few counts of this clone. This chain connects TRBV5-1 to TRBJ2-4; D may be TRBD2 (5 bases). V lost 3 bases to trimming and J lost 5 bases, with 12 bases between them. CDR1 SGHRS and CDR2 YFSETQ come from the germline V gene. The CDR3 is 14 residues long. CDR3 DNA sequence: TGCGCCAGCAGCTCGGGTCTCGGGGAAAACATTCAGTACTTC. It is translated as CASSSGLGENIQYF. Variable domain in full (rest from reference TRBV5-1 and TRBJ2-4): KAGVTQTPRYLIKTRGQQVTLSCSPISGHRSVSWYQQTPGQGLQFLFEYFSETQRNKGNFPGRFSGRQFSNSRSEMNVSTLELGDSALYLCASSSGLGENIQYFGAGTRLSVL.

The CDR3 region has the DNA TGTGCCAGCAGCGGTGCCACGGGACTAGCGGGGGAAAATGAGCAGTTCTTC. Encoded protein: CASSGATGLAGENEQFF. The chain recombines TRBV13 with TRBJ2-1; 14 bases agree with TRBD2. The CDR3 contains 17 residues. The ends lost 5 bases at V and 7 bases at J; junction bases unmatched: 10. CDR1 is PRHDT and CDR2 is FYEKMQ in the germline V gene (reference sequence).

The V and J genes are TRBV24-1 and TRBJ2-3, with D perhaps TRBD2 (5 bases). Trimming took 3 bases from V and 4 from J, leaving 13 bases between them. This CDR3 spans 15 amino acids. The germline V gene has CDR1 KGHDR and CDR2 SFDVKD. CDR3 amino acids: CATSDTEAGADTQYF. CDR3 nucleotide sequence: TGTGCCACCAGTGATACGGAGGCCGGGGCAGATACGCAGTATTTT.

The chain carries TRBV4-1 and TRBJ1-4, with D uncertain. The CDR3 is 15 amino acids. The germline V gene encodes CDR1 MGHRA and CDR2 YSYEKL. Between the trimmed V and J ends, which lost 1 base and 6 bases, there was a span of 12 bases. Written as DNA, the CDR3 is TGCGCCAGCAGCCAAGTAGGACTTGGAGATGAAAAACTGTTTTTT. It codes for CASSQVGLGDEKLFF.

The CDR3, as DNA: TGTGCCAGCAGTTACACCCAGGGACAGTATTCACCCCTCCACTTT. This gives the protein CASSYTQGQYSPLHF. The chain carries TRBV6-2 or TRBV6-3 and TRBJ1-6; TRBD1 matches 7 bases. Germline CDR1 is MNHEY and CDR2 is SVGEGT. This CDR3 spans 15 amino acids. Losses at the gene ends were 2 bases for V and 8 bases for J; bases not matched to a gene: 6.

The chain is built from TRBV10-3 and TRBJ2-5, with 9 bases fitting TRBD1. The J segment lost 5 bases and the V segment lost 0 bases, leaving 7 bases of the junction unmatched. This CDR3 contains 16 residues. Germline CDR1 is ENHRY and CDR2 is SYGVKD. The chain's CDR3 is CAISESTGGLSETQYF. The CDR3 DNA reads TGTGCCATCAGTGAGTCGACAGGGGGGCTGTCGGAGACCCAGTACTTC.

This chain uses TRBV4-2 with TRBJ2-2, with TRBD1 as a possible D gene (5 bases). The CDR3 loop spans 18 amino acids. Trimming took 3 bases from V and 3 from J, leaving 20 bases between them. Germline-derived CDR1 and CDR2 are LGHNA and YNFKEQ. The CDR3, as DNA: TGTGCCAGCAGCCAGGCCACAGGATACGAAGTCGACACCGGGGAGCTGTTTTTT. Translating it yields CASSQATGYEVDTGELFF.

CDR3 bases: TGTGCCAGCAGCCAGAACAGGGAGTCCTCCTACGAGCAGTACTTC. Its translation: CASSQNRESSYEQYF. This chain connects TRBV4-2 to TRBJ2-7; a possible D gene is TRBD1 (6 bases). The CDR3 is made up of 15 amino acids. The V end lost 3 bases, the J end lost 0 bases, and 12 bases lay between the germline ends. Germline V lookup: CDR1 LGHNA, CDR2 YNFKEQ.